The clone carrying this T cell receptor beta chain was detected only a few times. As originally analysed: Estimated nucleated cell counts came from reference gene primer amplification. Here immunoSEQ multiplex PCR was the method, and the copy in TCRdb shows in-frame clones only, minus some. The V and J calls and clone size were taken over from that table, and D and trimming were inferred from the DNA. This sample has tens of thousands of clones; 88% occur once, and the top ten carry about 5%. The sample originates from a study of blood T cell repertoires in COVID-19. Overall study context: Material from acute and convalescent COVID-19 was sourced from the United States, Italy and Spain. T cells, B-cell-depleted T cells, or PBMCs provided the cDNA or gDNA that served as material.

This CDR3 region has 17 residues. Germline CDR1 is SGDLS and CDR2 is YYNGEE. V was shortened by 3 bases and J by 8 bases, with 21 bases between the two germline ends. The TCR originated in a woman aged 80 or over with active COVID-19. Source material: peripheral blood. The genes are TRBV9 and TRBJ1-6, with a possible D match to TRBD1 (5 bases). As DNA, the CDR3 is TGTGCCAGCAGCGCTCCGACGGGCGGGGCTTCGGATTCACCCCTCCACTTT. It encodes CASSAPTGGASDSPLHF. The full variable domain, its missing parts supplied by reference TRBV9 and TRBJ1-6, is DSGVTQTPKHLITATGQRVTLRCSPRSGDLSVYWYQQSLDQGLQFLIQYYNGEERAKGNILERFSAQQFPDLHSELNLSSLELGDSALYFCASSAPTGGASDSPLHFGNGTRLTVT.